This record covers a single T cell receptor beta chain. The target antigen is unknown. The data stem from a study of OX40 agonist ivuxolimab in advanced cancers. Study-wide background: Partial responses were achieved by three patients: one hepatocellular carcinoma, two cutaneous melanoma. Study-level findings and limits: Undetermined was the antigen specificity of the expanded peripheral T cells.

The data were produced by immunoSEQ multiplex PCR, yet TCRdb's version contains in-frame clones alone and is incomplete. Of over 65,000 clones listed, approximately 90% are singletons. No patient had autoimmune disease or received systemic immunosuppression. The sequenced sample was CD4+ or CD8+ T cells sorted from blood, obtained in a trial of the OX40 agonist ivuxolimab. The clonotype was recovered from an adult with an advanced solid tumor such as melanoma, head and neck, liver or kidney cancer.

The CDR3: CASSPYRIGGNQPQHF. CDR3 bases: TGTGCCAGCAGCCCGTACAGGATCGGCGGCAATCAGCCCCAGCATTTT. The chain combines TRBV7-8 with TRBJ1-5; TRBD1 is a possible D gene (5 bases). In germline, CDR1 is SGHVS, CDR2 FQNEAQ. CDR3 length: 16 amino acids. The V and J ends lost 5 bases and 2 bases respectively, with 16 bases between them.